This note documents a single TCR beta chain sequence. This sample is part of a study of blood T cell repertoires in COVID-19. Study context: Donors in the United States, Italy and Spain gave samples during acute or convalescent COVID-19. PBMCs, B-cell-depleted T cells, or T cells provided the cDNA or gDNA that made up the material.

The method was immunoSEQ multiplex PCR; TCRdb's version includes in-frame clones alone and lacks a portion of them. The sample consists of 90,000 to 110,000 clones, 70% to 90% of them appearing once. V lost 5 bases and J lost 6; bases outside the gene matches: 9. The V gene's germline CDR1 is SGHTA and CDR2 FQGNSA. The CDR3 has 16 amino acids. This chain connects TRBV7-2 to TRBJ1-5, with TRBD1 matching 11 bases. The clonotype comes from a human donor in a cohort sampled during active COVID-19. Sequenced material: peripheral blood. In DNA form, the CDR3 reads TGTGCCAGCAGCCCTTGGACAGGGGGCTTAAGTCAGCCCCAGCATTTT. Its translation: CASSPWTGGLSQPQHF.